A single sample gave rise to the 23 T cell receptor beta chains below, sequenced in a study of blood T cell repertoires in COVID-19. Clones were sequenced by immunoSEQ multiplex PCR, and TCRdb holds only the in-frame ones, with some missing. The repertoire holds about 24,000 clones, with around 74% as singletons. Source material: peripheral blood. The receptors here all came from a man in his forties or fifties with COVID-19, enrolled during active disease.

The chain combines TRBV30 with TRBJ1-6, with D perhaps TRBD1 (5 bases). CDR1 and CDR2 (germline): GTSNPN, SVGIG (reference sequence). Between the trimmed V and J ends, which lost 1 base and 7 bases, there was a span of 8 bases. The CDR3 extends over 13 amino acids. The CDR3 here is CAWSDRMNSPLHF. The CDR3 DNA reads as TGTGCCTGGAGTGACAGGATGAATTCACCCCTCCACTTT.

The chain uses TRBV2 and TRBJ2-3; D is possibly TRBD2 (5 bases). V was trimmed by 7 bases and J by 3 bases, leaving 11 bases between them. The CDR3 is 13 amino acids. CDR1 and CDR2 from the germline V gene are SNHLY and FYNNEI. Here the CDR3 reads CASKAEGTDTQYF. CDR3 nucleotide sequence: TGTGCCAGCAAGGCTGAGGGAACAGATACGCAGTATTTT.

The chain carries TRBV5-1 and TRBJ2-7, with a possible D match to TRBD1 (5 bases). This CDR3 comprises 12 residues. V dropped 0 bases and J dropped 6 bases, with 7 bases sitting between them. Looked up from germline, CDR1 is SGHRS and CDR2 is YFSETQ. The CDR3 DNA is TGCGCCAGCAGCTTGGCAGGGCGCGAGCAGTACTTC. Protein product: CASSLAGREQYF.

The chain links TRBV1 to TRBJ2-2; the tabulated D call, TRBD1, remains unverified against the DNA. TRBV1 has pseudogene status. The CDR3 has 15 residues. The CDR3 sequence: CTSSIRDRYTGELFF. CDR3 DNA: TGCACCAGCAGCATCCGGGACAGGTACACCGGGGAGCTGTTTTTT.

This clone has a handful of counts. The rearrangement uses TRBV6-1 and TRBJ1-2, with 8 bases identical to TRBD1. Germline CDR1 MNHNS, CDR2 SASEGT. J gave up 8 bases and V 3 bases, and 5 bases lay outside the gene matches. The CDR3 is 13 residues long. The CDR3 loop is CASSEVTGEGYTF. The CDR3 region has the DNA TGTGCCAGCAGTGAGGTGACAGGGGAAGGCTACACCTTC.

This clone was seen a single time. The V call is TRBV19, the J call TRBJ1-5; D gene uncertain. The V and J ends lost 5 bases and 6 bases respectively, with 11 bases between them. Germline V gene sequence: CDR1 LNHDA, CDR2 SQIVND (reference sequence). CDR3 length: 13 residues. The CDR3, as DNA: TGTGCCAGTAGTGAACAGATCGGTCAGCCCCAGCATTTT. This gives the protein CASSEQIGQPQHF. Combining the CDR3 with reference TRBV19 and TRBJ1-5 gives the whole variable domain DGGITQSPKYLFRKEGQNVTLSCEQNLNHDAMYWYRQDPGQGLRLIYYSQIVNDFQKGDIAEGYSVSREKKESFPLTVTSAQKNPTAFYLCASSEQIGQPQHFGDGTRLSIL.

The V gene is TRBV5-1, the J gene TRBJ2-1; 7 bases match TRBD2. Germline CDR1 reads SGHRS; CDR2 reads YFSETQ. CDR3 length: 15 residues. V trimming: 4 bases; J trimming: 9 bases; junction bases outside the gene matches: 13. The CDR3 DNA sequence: TGCGCCAGCAGCCCGGGGGGTCAGGGCACAGGTGAGCAGTTCTTC. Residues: CASSPGGQGTGEQFF.

The CDR3 region is CSVESVNTEAFF. The CDR3 region has the DNA TGCAGCGTTGAGTCCGTTAACACTGAAGCTTTCTTT. The V gene is TRBV29-1, the J gene TRBJ1-1; D gene unclear. The CDR3 has 12 residues. CDR1 and CDR2 (germline): SQVTM, ANQGSEA. Trimming stripped 3 bases from V and 2 bases from J, with 7 bases between.

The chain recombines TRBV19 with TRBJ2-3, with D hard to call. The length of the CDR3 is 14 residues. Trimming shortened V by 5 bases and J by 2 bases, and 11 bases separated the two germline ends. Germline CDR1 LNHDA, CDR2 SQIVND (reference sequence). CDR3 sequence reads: CASSSSRNTDTQYF. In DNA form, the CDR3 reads TGTGCCAGTAGTTCGTCTAGGAACACAGATACGCAGTATTTT.

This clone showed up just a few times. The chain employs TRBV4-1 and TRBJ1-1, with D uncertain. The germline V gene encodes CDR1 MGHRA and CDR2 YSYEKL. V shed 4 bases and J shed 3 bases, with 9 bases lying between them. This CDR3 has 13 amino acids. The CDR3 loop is CASSPRRDTEAFF. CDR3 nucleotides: TGCGCCAGCAGCCCGCGGAGGGACACTGAAGCTTTCTTT.

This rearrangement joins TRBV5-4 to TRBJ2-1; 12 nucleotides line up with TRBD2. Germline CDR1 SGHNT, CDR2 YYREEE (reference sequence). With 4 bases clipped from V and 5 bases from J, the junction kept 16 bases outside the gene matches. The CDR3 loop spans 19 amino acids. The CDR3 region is CASSPGGTSGFSKHNEQFF. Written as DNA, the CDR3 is TGTGCCAGCAGCCCTGGTGGGACTAGCGGGTTTTCTAAACACAATGAGCAGTTCTTC.

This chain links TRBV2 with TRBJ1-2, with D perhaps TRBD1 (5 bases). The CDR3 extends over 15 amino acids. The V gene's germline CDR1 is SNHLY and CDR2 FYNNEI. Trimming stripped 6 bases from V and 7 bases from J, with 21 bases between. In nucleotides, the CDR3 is TGTGCCAGCAGCTATAGGCCTGAACAGGAGGGTGGCTACACCTTC. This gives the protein CASSYRPEQEGGYTF.

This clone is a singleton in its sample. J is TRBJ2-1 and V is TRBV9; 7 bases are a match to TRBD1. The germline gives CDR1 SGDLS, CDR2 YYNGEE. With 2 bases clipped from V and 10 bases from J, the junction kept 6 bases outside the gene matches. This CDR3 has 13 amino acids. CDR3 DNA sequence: TGTGCCAGCAGCGTGTACAGGGGCGGGGAGCAGTTCTTC. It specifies CASSVYRGGEQFF.

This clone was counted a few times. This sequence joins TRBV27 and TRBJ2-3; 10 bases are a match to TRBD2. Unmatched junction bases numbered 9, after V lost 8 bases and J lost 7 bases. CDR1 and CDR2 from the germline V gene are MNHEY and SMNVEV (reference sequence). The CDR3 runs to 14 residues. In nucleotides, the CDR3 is TGTGCCAGCGGAAGCGGGGGGGCGCGAAATACGCAGTATTTT. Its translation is CASGSGGARNTQYF.

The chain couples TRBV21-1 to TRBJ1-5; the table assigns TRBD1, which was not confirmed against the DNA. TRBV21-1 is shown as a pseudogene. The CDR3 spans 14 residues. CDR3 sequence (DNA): TGTGCCAGCAGCCCCTCAGGGGGAGATCAGCCCCAGCATTTT. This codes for CASSPSGGDQPQHF.

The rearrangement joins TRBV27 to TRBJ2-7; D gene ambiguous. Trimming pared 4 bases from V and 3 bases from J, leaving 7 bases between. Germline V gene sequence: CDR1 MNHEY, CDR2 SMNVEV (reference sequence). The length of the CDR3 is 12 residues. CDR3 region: CASSSFGYEQYF. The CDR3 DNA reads TGTGCCAGCAGTTCCTTCGGCTACGAGCAGTACTTC.

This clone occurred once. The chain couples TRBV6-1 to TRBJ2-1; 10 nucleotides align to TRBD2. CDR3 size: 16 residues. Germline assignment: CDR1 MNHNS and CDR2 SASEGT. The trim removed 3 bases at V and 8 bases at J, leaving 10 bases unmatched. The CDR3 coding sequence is TGTGCCAGCAGTGAGGTGCCGGGACTAGCGTATTATGAGCAGTTCTTC. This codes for CASSEVPGLAYYEQFF.

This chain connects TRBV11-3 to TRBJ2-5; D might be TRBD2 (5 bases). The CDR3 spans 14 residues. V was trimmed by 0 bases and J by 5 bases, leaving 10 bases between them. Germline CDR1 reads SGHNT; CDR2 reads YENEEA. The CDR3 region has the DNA TGTGCCAGCAGCTTAGATTCTAGCCGGGAGACCCAGTACTTC. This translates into CASSLDSSRETQYF.

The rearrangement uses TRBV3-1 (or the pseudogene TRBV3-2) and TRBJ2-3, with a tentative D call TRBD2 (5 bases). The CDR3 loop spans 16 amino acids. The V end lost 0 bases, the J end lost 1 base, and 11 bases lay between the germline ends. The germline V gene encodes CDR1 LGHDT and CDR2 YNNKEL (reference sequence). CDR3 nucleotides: TGTGCCAGCAGCCAAGAGAGGGAGAGTGGCACAGATACGCAGTATTTT. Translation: CASSQERESGTDTQYF.

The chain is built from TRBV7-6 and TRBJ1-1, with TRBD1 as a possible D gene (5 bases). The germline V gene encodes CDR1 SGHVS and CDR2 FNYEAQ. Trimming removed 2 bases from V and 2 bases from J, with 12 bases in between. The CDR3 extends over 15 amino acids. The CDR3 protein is CASSLPGGANTEAFF. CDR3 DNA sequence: TGTGCCAGCAGCTTACCGGGAGGGGCCAACACTGAAGCTTTCTTT.

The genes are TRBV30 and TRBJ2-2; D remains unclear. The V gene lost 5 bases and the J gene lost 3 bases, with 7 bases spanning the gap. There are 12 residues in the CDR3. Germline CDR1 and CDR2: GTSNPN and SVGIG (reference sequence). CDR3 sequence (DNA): TGTGCCTGGTCGGTTTACACCGGGGAGCTGTTTTTT. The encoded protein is CAWSVYTGELFF.

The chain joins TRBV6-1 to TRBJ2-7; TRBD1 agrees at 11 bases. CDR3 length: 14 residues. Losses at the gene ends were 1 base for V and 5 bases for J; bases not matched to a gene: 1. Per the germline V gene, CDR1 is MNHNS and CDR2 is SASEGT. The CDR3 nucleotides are TGTGCCAGCAGTGAAGGGACAGGGGGCCACGAGCAGTACTTC. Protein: CASSEGTGGHEQYF.

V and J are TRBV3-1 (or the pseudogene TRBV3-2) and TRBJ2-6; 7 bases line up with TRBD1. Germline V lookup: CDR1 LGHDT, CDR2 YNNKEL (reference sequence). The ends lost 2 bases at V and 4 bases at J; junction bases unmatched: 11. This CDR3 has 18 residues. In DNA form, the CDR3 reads TGTGCCAGCAGCCAAAGGTGGCCAGGGGGTTTGGGGGCCAACGTCCTGACTTTC. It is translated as CASSQRWPGGLGANVLTF.